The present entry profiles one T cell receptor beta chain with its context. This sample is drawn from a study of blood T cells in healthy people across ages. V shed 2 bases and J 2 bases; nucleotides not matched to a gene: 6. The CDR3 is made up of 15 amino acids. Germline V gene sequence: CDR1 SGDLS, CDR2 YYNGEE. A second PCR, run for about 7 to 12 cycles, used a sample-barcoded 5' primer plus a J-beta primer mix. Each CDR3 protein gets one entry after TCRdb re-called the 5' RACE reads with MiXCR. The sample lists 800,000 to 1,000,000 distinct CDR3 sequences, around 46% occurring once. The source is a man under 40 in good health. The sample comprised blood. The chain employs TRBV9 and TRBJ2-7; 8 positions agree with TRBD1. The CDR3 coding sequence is TGTGCCAGCAGCGTGTCGGGACAGGACGCCTACGAGCAGTACTTC. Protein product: CASSVSGQDAYEQYF.